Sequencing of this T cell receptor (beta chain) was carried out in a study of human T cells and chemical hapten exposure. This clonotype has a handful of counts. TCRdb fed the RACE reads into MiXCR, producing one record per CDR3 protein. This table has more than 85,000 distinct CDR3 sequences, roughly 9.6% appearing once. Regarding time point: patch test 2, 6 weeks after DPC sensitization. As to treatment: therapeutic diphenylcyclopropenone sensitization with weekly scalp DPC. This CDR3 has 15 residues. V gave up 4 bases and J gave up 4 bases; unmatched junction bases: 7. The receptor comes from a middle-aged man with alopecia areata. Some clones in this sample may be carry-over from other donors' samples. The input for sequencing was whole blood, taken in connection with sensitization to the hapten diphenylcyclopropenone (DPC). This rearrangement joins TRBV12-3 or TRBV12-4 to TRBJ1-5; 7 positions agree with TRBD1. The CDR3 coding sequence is TGTGCCAGCAGTTCGGACAGGCAACCGAATCAGCCCCAGCATTTT. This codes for CASSSDRQPNQPQHF.